This T cell receptor beta chain was captured in a study of blood T cell repertoires in COVID-19. Study context: In each case, the material was cDNA or gDNA derived from T cells, B-cell-depleted T cells, or PBMCs.

The data were produced by immunoSEQ multiplex PCR, yet TCRdb's version contains in-frame clones alone and is incomplete. The sample consists of tens of thousands of clones, 84% of them appearing once. The CDR3 is 10 residues long. Trimming pared 0 bases from V and 10 bases from J, leaving 6 bases between. Germline V lookup: CDR1 DFQATT, CDR2 SNEGSKA (reference sequence). The sequenced sample was peripheral blood. The receptor was isolated from a man in his fifties with acute or convalescent COVID-19. This chain connects TRBV20-1 to TRBJ1-1; unclear D gene. CDR3 sequence: CSARETRAFF. Here the CDR3 DNA reads TGCAGTGCTAGAGAAACTCGAGCTTTCTTT.